This TCR beta chain was obtained from a study of blood T cells in healthy people across ages. Points from the study as a whole: Roughly linear age-related decline in beta diversity appeared, significant by age about 37. The study could not conclusively compare naive and antigen-experienced cells, given its unsorted PBMCs.

Those donating, healthy Caucasian individuals from Russia, were aged about 6 to 95. Each sample provided at least 5 micrograms of extracted total RNA. Sample-barcoded 5' priming and a J-beta primer mix drove a second PCR of 7 to 11 cycles. TCRdb processed the 5' RACE reads anew with MiXCR; each CDR3 protein has one entry. The repertoire holds hundreds of thousands of distinct CDR3 sequences, with roughly 64% as singletons. Note on this clonotype: Its antigen is not identified.

The clonotype was recovered from a man aged 30 to 39 in good health. Sequencing was carried out using blood.

In nucleotides, the CDR3 is TGTGCCAGCAGCGGGTCAGGGACAGGGTACATGAACACTGAAGCTTTCTTT. Amino acids: CASSGSGTGYMNTEAFF. V is TRBV7-2 and J is TRBJ1-1; 9 bases fit TRBD1. The CDR3 has 17 amino acids. With 5 bases clipped from V and 0 bases from J, the junction kept 10 bases outside the gene matches. Germline CDR1 reads SGHTA; CDR2 reads FQGNSA. Full variable domain (missing parts from reference TRBV7-2 and TRBJ1-1): GAGVSQSPSNKVTEKGKDVELRCDPISGHTALYWYRQSLGQGLEFLIYFQGNSAPDKSGLPSDRFSAERTGGSVSTLTIQRTQQEDSAVYLCASSGSGTGYMNTEAFFGQGTRLTVV.